This entry describes one TCR beta chain. The antigen is undetermined. The sample is drawn from a study of graft-versus-host responses after intestinal transplantation. Study summary: Each recipient received anti-thymocyte globulin induction, then tacrolimus and steroids for 3 to 4 years.

Study observations and caveats: Analysis identified GvH clones in recipient marrow, with some appearing first in ileum or blood.

Assay used: immunoSEQ multiplex PCR; TCRdb lists only in-frame clones, some missing. The repertoire consists of over 90,000 clones, with about 91% occurring once and the leading ten covering under 0.55%. This CDR3 contains 12 residues. Trimming stripped 5 bases from V and 2 bases from J, with 5 bases between. Germline V CDR1 and CDR2: MNHEY, SMNVEV (reference sequence). The specimen comprised unstimulated CD8+ T cells sorted from spleen or lymph node cells, sampled before intestinal transplant. This chain connects TRBV27 to TRBJ2-3; D is ambiguous. This sequence originates from a human donor who received an intestinal transplant. CDR3 in amino acids: CASSPFTDTQYF. The CDR3 DNA reads TGTGCCAGCAGTCCCTTCACAGATACGCAGTATTTT.